A single sample is the source of the 27 T cell receptor beta chains below, sequenced in a study of blood T cell dynamics during melanoma immunotherapy. The time point denotes: pre-treatment baseline. Produced via immunoSEQ multiplex PCR; TCRdb's table is partial and in-frame only. This table holds about 12,000 clones, approximately 84% found once. Sequences were derived from blood, sampled from a patient treated with checkpoint blockade. Receptors were obtained from a human donor with melanoma.

The CDR3 sequence is CASSIDPGPPRDTQYF. The CDR3 region has the DNA TGTGCCAGTAGTATAGATCCGGGACCGCCGCGGGATACGCAGTATTTT. This chain links TRBV19 with TRBJ2-3; D is perhaps TRBD1 or TRBD2 (5 bases each). The germline V and J ends were trimmed by 0 bases and 6 bases, with 16 bases remaining between them. The germline gives CDR1 LNHDA, CDR2 SQIVND (reference sequence). This CDR3 is built from 16 residues. Using reference TRBV19 and TRBJ2-3 for the parts outside the CDR3, the full variable domain is DGGITQSPKYLFRKEGQNVTLSCEQNLNHDAMYWYRQDPGQGLRLIYYSQIVNDFQKGDIAEGYSVSREKKESFPLTVTSAQKNPTAFYLCASSIDPGPPRDTQYFGPGTRLTVL.

The chain couples TRBV27 to TRBJ2-7; tentative D call: TRBD1 (6 bases). This CDR3 has 15 amino acids. CDR1 is MNHEY, CDR2 SMNVEV, per germline (reference sequence). V was cut by 5 bases and J by 2 bases, with 16 bases left in between. CDR3 DNA sequence: TGTGCCAGCAGTCGAGACAGGACTCTTCCCTACGAGCAGTACTTC. Translation gives CASSRDRTLPYEQYF.

The rearrangement uses TRBV10-3 and TRBJ2-7, with 10 bases lining up with TRBD1. Looked up from germline, CDR1 is ENHRY and CDR2 is SYGVKD. The CDR3 covers 15 residues. With V trimmed by 5 bases and J by 6 bases, 10 bases remained unmatched. CDR3 sequence reads: CAISRDGTGVSEQYF. The CDR3 nucleotides are TGTGCCATCAGTCGGGACGGGACAGGGGTATCCGAGCAGTACTTC.

V gene TRBV11-2 combines with J gene TRBJ2-5, with 7 bases that match TRBD1. In germline, CDR1 is SGHAT, CDR2 FQNNGV. After removal of 5 bases from V and 1 base from J, the junction contained 13 bases not matched to a gene. The CDR3 totals 17 residues. The CDR3 DNA follows: TGTGCCAGCAGCGTCTTTGCCGGGACAGCCGTCCAAGAGACCCAGTACTTC. This translates into CASSVFAGTAVQETQYF. The entire variable domain, with the rest obtained from reference TRBV11-2 and TRBJ2-5, is as follows: EAGVAQSPRYKIIEKRQSVAFWCNPISGHATLYWYQQILGQGPKLLIQFQNNGVVDDSQLPKDRFSAERLKGVDSTLKIQPAKLEDSAVYLCASSVFAGTAVQETQYFGPGTRLLVL.

CDR3 DNA: TGTGCCAGCAGTTTACGGGACAGGGGCGATTCCGGGGAGCTGTTTTTT. Translating it yields CASSLRDRGDSGELFF. The chain is built from TRBV27 and TRBJ2-2, with 10 positions matching TRBD1. V gave up 2 bases and J gave up 6 bases; unmatched junction bases: 6. The CDR3 has 16 residues. CDR1 and CDR2 (germline): MNHEY, SMNVEV (reference sequence).

This chain links TRBV28 with TRBJ2-4; 7 bases align to TRBD1. V lost 6 bases to trimming and J lost 1 base; unmatched junction nucleotides: 6. Germline assignment: CDR1 MDHEN and CDR2 SYDVKM. This CDR3 has 15 amino acids. The CDR3 protein is CASSEQGFAKNIQYF. In nucleotides, the CDR3 is TGTGCCAGCAGCGAACAGGGGTTCGCCAAAAACATTCAGTACTTC. The full variable domain, with the rest looked up from reference TRBV28 and TRBJ2-4, is DVKVTQSSRYLVKRTGEKVFLECVQDMDHENMFWYRQDPGLGLRLIYFSYDVKMKEKGDIPEGYSVSREKKERFSLILESASTNQTSMYLCASSEQGFAKNIQYFGAGTRLSVL.

V usage is TRBV7-2 and J usage is TRBJ2-3, with 7 bases lining up with TRBD2. The CDR3 totals 16 residues. The germline gives CDR1 SGHTA, CDR2 FQGNSA. With V trimmed by 1 base and J by 0 bases, 4 bases remained unmatched. The CDR3 loop reads CASSLVWRGSTDTQYF. CDR3 in DNA: TGTGCCAGCAGCTTAGTTTGGCGGGGGAGCACAGATACGCAGTATTTT. The full variable domain, completed using reference TRBV7-2 and TRBJ2-3, is GAGVSQSPSNKVTEKGKDVELRCDPISGHTALYWYRQSLGQGLEFLIYFQGNSAPDKSGLPSDRFSAERTGGSVSTLTIQRTQQEDSAVYLCASSLVWRGSTDTQYFGPGTRLTVL.

This clone came up once. The rearrangement links TRBV11-3 to TRBJ2-2; D is undetermined. V was cut by 5 bases and J by 6 bases, with 7 bases left in between. CDR1 is SGHNT, CDR2 YENEEA, per germline. This CDR3 has 12 residues. As DNA, the CDR3 is TGTGCCAGCAGCCGGACGGCCGGGGAGCTGTTTTTT. Its protein product is CASSRTAGELFF.

This chain uses TRBV5-1 with TRBJ2-5, with 10 bases identical to TRBD2. The CDR3 runs 18 residues. Germline V lookup: CDR1 SGHRS, CDR2 YFSETQ. The V gene end was trimmed by 0 bases and the J gene end by 5 bases; junction bases not matched to a gene: 13. CDR3 DNA sequence: TGCGCCAGCAGCTTGGGCGGCTCAGCGGGAGGGAAGCGGGAGACCCAGTACTTC. Translation gives CASSLGGSAGGKRETQYF.

This clone appeared a few times. The J gene is TRBJ2-7, the V gene TRBV20-1, with 7 bases identical to TRBD2. This CDR3 contains 10 residues. CDR1 is DFQATT, CDR2 SNEGSKA, per germline (reference sequence). V was pared by 5 bases and J by 6 bases, with 1 base of the junction left unmatched. In DNA form, the CDR3 reads TGCAGTGCTGGCGGGGGCGAGCAGTACTTC. It encodes CSAGGGEQYF.

The V and J genes are TRBV5-1 and TRBJ2-7; D ambiguous. The CDR3 covers 15 residues. CDR1 SGHRS and CDR2 YFSETQ come from the germline V gene. Trimming took 0 bases from V and 3 from J, leaving 13 bases between them. CDR3 residues: CASSLEAGVIYEQYF. The CDR3 DNA reads TGCGCCAGCAGCTTGGAAGCAGGTGTGATCTACGAGCAGTACTTC.

This clone is a singleton in its sample. The genes are TRBV19 and TRBJ1-5; 7 nucleotides match TRBD1. The V gene's germline CDR1 is LNHDA and CDR2 SQIVND (reference sequence). V trimming: 3 bases; J trimming: 5 bases; junction bases outside the gene matches: 7. The CDR3 runs 15 residues. CDR3 in DNA: TGTGCCAGTAGTATTCTAGGGGGCGCATATCAGCCCCAGCATTTT. Its translation is CASSILGGAYQPQHF.

V is TRBV5-1 and J is TRBJ2-2; 10 nucleotides agree with TRBD2. The V segment lost 3 bases and the J segment 6 bases; nucleotides outside the gene matches: 2. The CDR3 length is 14 residues. The V gene's germline CDR1 is SGHRS and CDR2 YFSETQ. CDR3 DNA sequence: TGCGCCAGCAGCTGGCTAGCGGGAGCCGGGGAGCTGTTTTTT. Residues: CASSWLAGAGELFF.

The V and J genes are TRBV12-5 and TRBJ2-5, with 12 bases that match TRBD2. Germline CDR1 LGHNT, CDR2 FRNRAP. The CDR3 runs 16 residues. Losses at the gene ends were 1 base for V and 3 bases for J; bases not matched to a gene: 3. The chain's CDR3 is CASGLGRLAGEETQYF. The DNA of the CDR3 is TGTGCTAGTGGTTTGGGGCGACTAGCGGGGGAAGAGACCCAGTACTTC.

The chain combines TRBV28 with TRBJ1-2; D might be TRBD1 (5 bases). The CDR3 is 17 residues long. The V end was cut by 2 bases, the J end by 0 bases, with 16 bases between. Looked up from germline, CDR1 is MDHEN and CDR2 is SYDVKM. CDR3 region: CASSLTASTDTNYGYTF. The CDR3 nucleotides are TGTGCCAGCAGTTTAACAGCCTCGACAGACACTAACTATGGCTACACCTTC.

The rearrangement uses TRBV7-8 and TRBJ1-1, with 7 positions matching TRBD1. The V gene end was trimmed by 4 bases and the J gene end by 0 bases; junction bases not matched to a gene: 11. The CDR3 covers 17 residues. Germline loops: CDR1 SGHVS, CDR2 FQNEAQ. CDR3 nucleotides: TGTGCCAGCAGCTCCAAAATGGGACAGCTCATGAACACTGAAGCTTTCTTT. The encoded protein is CASSSKMGQLMNTEAFF.

The J gene is TRBJ1-5, the V gene TRBV27; D not resolved. This CDR3 spans 14 amino acids. Trimming stripped 5 bases from V and 5 bases from J, with 13 bases between. CDR1 is MNHEY, CDR2 SMNVEV, per germline (reference sequence). The DNA of the CDR3 is TGTGCCAGCAGTCCCGATTGGGGAGATCAGCCCCAGCATTTT. Encoded protein: CASSPDWGDQPQHF.

Here the CDR3 DNA reads TGTGCCAGCAGCTTAGCAGGGGGAGCAGATACGCAGTATTTT. Translated: CASSLAGGADTQYF. The V gene is TRBV7-7, the J gene TRBJ2-3, with D possibly TRBD1 on 6 matching bases. Trimming took 0 bases from V and 4 from J, leaving 8 bases between them. CDR1 SSHAT and CDR2 FNYEAQ come from the germline V gene (reference sequence). The CDR3 loop spans 14 amino acids.

The CDR3 loop reads CASIPQGNYYEQYF. The CDR3 bases are TGTGCCAGCATTCCCCAAGGAAACTACTACGAGCAGTACTTC. This chain connects TRBV6-1 to TRBJ2-7, with D hard to call. The CDR3 has 14 residues. V dropped 7 bases and J dropped 3 bases, with 16 bases sitting between them. Per germline, CDR1 MNHNS and CDR2 SASEGT.

V gene TRBV4-3 combines with J gene TRBJ1-1; TRBD1 matches at 7 bases. The CDR3 totals 13 residues. Germline loops: CDR1 LGHNA, CDR2 YSLEER. Losses at the gene ends were 3 bases for V and 5 bases for J; bases not matched to a gene: 3. The CDR3 DNA is TGCGCCAGCAGCCAGTCACAGGGGACTGAAGCTTTCTTT. Translated, it gives CASSQSQGTEAFF.

The CDR3 coding sequence is TGTGCCAGCAGCGTAACAGTAGAACGTGCCGGGGAGCTGTTTTTT. This codes for CASSVTVERAGELFF. The chain combines TRBV9 with TRBJ2-2; D is undetermined. Germline values: CDR1 SGDLS, CDR2 YYNGEE. Between the trimmed V and J ends, which lost 1 base and 6 bases, there was a span of 13 bases. This CDR3 comprises 15 residues.

The genes are TRBV5-4 and TRBJ1-5, with 8 bases lining up with TRBD1. There are 15 residues in the CDR3. With 4 bases clipped from V and 9 bases from J, the junction kept 12 bases outside the gene matches. Per germline, CDR1 SGHNT and CDR2 YYREEE (reference sequence). Here the CDR3 DNA reads TGTGCCAGCAGCCAAGCCAGGACAGGGCTATGGCCCCAGCATTTT. Its translation: CASSQARTGLWPQHF.

The rearrangement links TRBV5-1 to TRBJ2-5; 8 positions agree with TRBD1. The CDR3 length is 16 residues. Germline values: CDR1 SGHRS, CDR2 YFSETQ. V shed 3 bases and J 1 base; nucleotides not matched to a gene: 8. CDR3 DNA sequence: TGCGCCAGCAGCTCTACAGGGGGATCGGTCCAAGAGACCCAGTACTTC. This codes for CASSSTGGSVQETQYF.

This chain uses TRBV10-2 with TRBJ2-1; D gene ambiguous. The CDR3 contains 14 residues. In germline, CDR1 is WSHSY, CDR2 SAAADI. V lost 2 bases and J 5 bases, leaving 10 bases between the germline ends. DNA of the CDR3: TGCGCCAGCAGTGAGCCCTGGGGAAACAATGAGCAGTTCTTC. This sequence encodes CASSEPWGNNEQFF.

The V gene is TRBV5-1, the J gene TRBJ2-2; D is unresolved. Germline CDR1 reads SGHRS; CDR2 reads YFSETQ. This CDR3 has 15 residues. With 7 bases removed from V and 2 bases from J, the gap between germline ends came to 15 bases. CDR3 amino acids: CASSRFPANTGELFF. The CDR3 nucleotides read TGCGCCAGCTCCCGCTTTCCGGCTAACACCGGGGAGCTGTTTTTT. The full variable domain, its missing parts supplied by reference TRBV5-1 and TRBJ2-2, is KAGVTQTPRYLIKTRGQQVTLSCSPISGHRSVSWYQQTPGQGLQFLFEYFSETQRNKGNFPGRFSGRQFSNSRSEMNVSTLELGDSALYLCASSRFPANTGELFFGEGSRLTVL.

This chain connects TRBV5-4 to TRBJ2-1; D is unresolved. From germline, CDR1 is SGHNT and CDR2 YYREEE (reference sequence). The length of the CDR3 is 13 residues. Trimming shortened V by 5 bases and J by 2 bases, and 8 bases separated the two germline ends. The CDR3 sequence: CASRQPTYNEQFF. The CDR3 DNA sequence: TGTGCCAGCAGACAGCCGACCTACAATGAGCAGTTCTTC.

V usage is TRBV6-4 and J usage is TRBJ1-4, with D tentatively TRBD1 (5 bases). Trimming took off 6 bases at V and 3 bases at J, with 14 bases between the two ends. Per the germline V gene, CDR1 is MRHNA and CDR2 is SNTAGT. The CDR3 contains 15 residues. CDR3 sequence: CASRYQGLANEKLFF. The CDR3 DNA sequence: TGTGCCAGCAGATACCAGGGTTTAGCTAATGAAAAACTGTTTTTT.